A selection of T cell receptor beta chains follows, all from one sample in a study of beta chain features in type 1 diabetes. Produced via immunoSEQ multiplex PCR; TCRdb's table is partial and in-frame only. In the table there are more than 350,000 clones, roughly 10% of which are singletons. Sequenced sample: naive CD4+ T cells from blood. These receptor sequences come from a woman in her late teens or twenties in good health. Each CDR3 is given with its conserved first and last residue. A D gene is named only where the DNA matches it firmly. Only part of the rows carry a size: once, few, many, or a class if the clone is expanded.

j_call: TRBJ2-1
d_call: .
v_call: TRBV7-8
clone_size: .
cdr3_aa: CASSLVTGHAYNEQFF
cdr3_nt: TGTGCCAGCAGCTTAGTGACAGGCCATGCATACAATGAGCAGTTCTTC

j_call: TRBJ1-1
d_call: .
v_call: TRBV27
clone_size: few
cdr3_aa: CASSFLWARNTEAFF
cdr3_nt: TGTGCCAGCAGTTTCTTGTGGGCACGGAACACTGAAGCTTTCTTT

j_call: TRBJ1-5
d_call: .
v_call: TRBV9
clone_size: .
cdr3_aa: CASSVRGSQPQHF
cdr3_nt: TGTGCCAGCAGCGTTCGGGGATCTCAGCCCCAGCATTTT

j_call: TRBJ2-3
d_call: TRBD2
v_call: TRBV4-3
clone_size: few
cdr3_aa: CASSLAGEGGDTQYF
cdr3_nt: TGCGCCAGCAGTCTCGCCGGGGAGGGAGGAGATACGCAGTATTTT

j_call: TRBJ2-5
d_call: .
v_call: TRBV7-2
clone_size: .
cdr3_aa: CASSPWPGEGETQYF
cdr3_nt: TGTGCCAGCAGCCCCTGGCCAGGGGAGGGAGAGACCCAGTACTTC

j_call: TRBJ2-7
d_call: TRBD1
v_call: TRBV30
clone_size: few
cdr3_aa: CAWSPQTGPPYEQYF
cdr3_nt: TGTGCCTGGAGTCCGCAGACAGGGCCCCCCTACGAGCAGTACTTC

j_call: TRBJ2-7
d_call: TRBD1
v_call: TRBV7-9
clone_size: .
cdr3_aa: CASSLGQGFNEQYF
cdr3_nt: TGTGCCAGCAGCCTCGGACAGGGATTTAACGAGCAGTACTTC

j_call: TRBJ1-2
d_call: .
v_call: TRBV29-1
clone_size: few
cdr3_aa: CSEEAPGGYTF
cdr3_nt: TGCAGCGAGGAGGCACCGGGGGGCTACACCTTC

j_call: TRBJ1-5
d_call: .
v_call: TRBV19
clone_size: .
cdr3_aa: CASPGHPQHF
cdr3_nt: TGTGCCAGTCCCGGGCACCCCCAGCATTTT

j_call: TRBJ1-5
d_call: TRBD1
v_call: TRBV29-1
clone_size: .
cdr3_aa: CSVGTGGQPQHF
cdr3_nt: TGCAGCGTAGGCACAGGGGGACAGCCCCAGCATTTT

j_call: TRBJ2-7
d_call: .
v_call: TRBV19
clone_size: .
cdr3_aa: CASSPRGAGSYEQYF
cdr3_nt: TGTGCCAGTAGTCCTCGTGGGGCAGGCTCCTACGAGCAGTACTTC

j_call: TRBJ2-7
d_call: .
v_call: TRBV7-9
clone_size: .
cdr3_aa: CASGRESTGMYEQYF
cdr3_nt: TGTGCCAGCGGCCGGGAGTCGACAGGGATGTACGAGCAGTACTTC

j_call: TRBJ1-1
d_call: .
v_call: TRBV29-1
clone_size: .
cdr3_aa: CSVVEGGGEAFF
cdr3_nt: TGCAGCGTTGTGGAGGGAGGTGGTGAAGCTTTCTTT

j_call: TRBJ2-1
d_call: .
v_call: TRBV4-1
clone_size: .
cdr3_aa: CASSQDNWGSYNEQFF
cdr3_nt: TGCGCCAGCAGCCAAGATAACTGGGGCTCTTACAATGAGCAGTTCTTC

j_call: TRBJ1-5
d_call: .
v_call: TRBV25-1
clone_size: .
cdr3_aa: CASSVSGNQPQHF
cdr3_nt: TGTGCCAGCAGTGTTTCGGGCAATCAGCCCCAGCATTTT

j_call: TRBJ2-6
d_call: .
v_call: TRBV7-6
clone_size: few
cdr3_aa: CASSLSTPKDIGANVLTF
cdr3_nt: TGTGCCAGCAGCTTAAGTACCCCTAAAGACATTGGGGCCAACGTCCTGACTTTC

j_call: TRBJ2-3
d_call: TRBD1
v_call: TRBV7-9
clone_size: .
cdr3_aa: CASSYPGQGINTQYF
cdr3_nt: TGTGCCAGCAGCTACCCTGGACAGGGTATCAATACGCAGTATTTT

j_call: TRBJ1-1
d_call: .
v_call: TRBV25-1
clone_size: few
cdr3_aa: CASSEGLRAFF
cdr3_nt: TGTGCCAGCAGTGAAGGGCTAAGAGCTTTCTTT

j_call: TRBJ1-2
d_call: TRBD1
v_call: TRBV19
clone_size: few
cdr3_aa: CASSDPGQNYGYTF
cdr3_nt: TGTGCCAGTAGTGACCCGGGACAGAACTATGGCTACACCTTC

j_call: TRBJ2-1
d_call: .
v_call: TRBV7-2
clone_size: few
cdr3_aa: CASSLIVGLTYNEQFF
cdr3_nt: TGTGCCAGCAGCCTCATTGTGGGACTCACCTACAATGAGCAGTTCTTC

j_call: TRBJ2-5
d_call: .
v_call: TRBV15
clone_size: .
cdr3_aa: CATSRDSRERETQYF
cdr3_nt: TGTGCCACCAGCAGAGATTCCAGGGAGAGGGAGACCCAGTACTTC

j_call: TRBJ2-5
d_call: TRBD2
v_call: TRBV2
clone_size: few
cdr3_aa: CASSGLAGETQYF
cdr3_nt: TGTGCCAGCAGTGGACTAGCGGGAGAGACCCAGTACTTC

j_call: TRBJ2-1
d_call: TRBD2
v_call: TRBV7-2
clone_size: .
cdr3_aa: CASSNLAGGINEQFF
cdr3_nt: TGTGCCAGCAGCAATCTAGCGGGAGGGATCAATGAGCAGTTCTTC

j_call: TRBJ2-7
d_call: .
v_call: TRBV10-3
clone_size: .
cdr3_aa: CAISVGGDEYEQYF
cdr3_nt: TGTGCCATCAGTGTCGGCGGAGACGAGTACGAGCAGTACTTC

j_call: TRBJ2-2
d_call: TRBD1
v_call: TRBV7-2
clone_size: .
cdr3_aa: CASSTRQGRNTGELFF
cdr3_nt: TGTGCCAGCAGCACCCGACAGGGACGGAACACCGGGGAGCTGTTTTTT

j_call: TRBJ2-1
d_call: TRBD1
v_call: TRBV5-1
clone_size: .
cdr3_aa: CASSPRPGQGSNEQFF
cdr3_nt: TGCGCCAGCAGCCCCCGACCGGGACAGGGTTCCAATGAGCAGTTCTTC

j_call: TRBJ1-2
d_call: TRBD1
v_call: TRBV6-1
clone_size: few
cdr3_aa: CASSGTTGWDGYTF
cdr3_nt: TGTGCCAGCAGTGGAACGACAGGGTGGGATGGCTACACCTTC

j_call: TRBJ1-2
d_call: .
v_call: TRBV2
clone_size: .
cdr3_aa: CASSEDVNYGYTF
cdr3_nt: TGTGCCAGCAGTGAGGACGTCAACTATGGCTACACCTTC

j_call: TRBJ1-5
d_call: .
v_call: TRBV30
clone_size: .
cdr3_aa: CAWSAFIHQPQHF
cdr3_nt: TGTGCCTGGAGTGCCTTTATCCATCAGCCCCAGCATTTT

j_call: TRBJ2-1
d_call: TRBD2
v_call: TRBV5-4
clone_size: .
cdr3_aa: CASSGGLIVHEQFF
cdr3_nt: TGTGCCAGCAGCGGGGGACTAATAGTACATGAGCAGTTCTTC

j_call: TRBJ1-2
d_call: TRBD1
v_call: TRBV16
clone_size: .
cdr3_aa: CASSQSPDRAYGYTF
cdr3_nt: TGTGCCAGCAGCCAATCGCCGGACAGGGCTTATGGCTACACCTTC

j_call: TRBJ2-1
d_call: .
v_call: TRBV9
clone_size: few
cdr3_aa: CASSLGARSNEQFF
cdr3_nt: TGTGCCAGCAGCTTAGGGGCTAGATCCAATGAGCAGTTCTTC

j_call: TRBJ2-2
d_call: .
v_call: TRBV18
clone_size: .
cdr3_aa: CASSPSLGSNTGELFF
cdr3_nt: TGTGCCAGCTCGCCCTCCTTGGGCTCGAACACCGGGGAGCTGTTTTTT

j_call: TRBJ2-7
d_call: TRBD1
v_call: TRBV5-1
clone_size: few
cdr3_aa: CASSLQGSYEQYF
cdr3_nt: TGCGCCAGCAGCTTACAGGGGTCCTACGAGCAGTACTTC

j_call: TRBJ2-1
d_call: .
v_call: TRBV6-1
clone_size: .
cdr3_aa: CASCLSGSYNEQFF
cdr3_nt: TGTGCCAGCTGTTTGAGCGGATCCTACAATGAGCAGTTCTTC

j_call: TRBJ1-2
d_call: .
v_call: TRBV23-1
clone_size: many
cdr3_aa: CASSRQAEDGYTF
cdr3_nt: TGCGCCAGCAGTCGACAGGCCGAGGATGGCTACACCTTC

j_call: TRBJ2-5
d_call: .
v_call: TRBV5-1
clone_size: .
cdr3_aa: CASSPRKETQYF
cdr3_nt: TGCGCCAGCAGCCCGAGGAAAGAGACCCAGTACTTC

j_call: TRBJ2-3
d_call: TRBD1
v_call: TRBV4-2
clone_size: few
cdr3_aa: CASSQVRVTGEADTQYF
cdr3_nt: TGTGCCAGCAGCCAAGTCAGAGTGACAGGGGAGGCGGATACGCAGTATTTT

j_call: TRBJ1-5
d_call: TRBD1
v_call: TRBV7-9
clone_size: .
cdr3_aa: CASSKGQPNQPQHF
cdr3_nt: TGTGCCAGCAGCAAGGGACAGCCGAATCAGCCCCAGCATTTT

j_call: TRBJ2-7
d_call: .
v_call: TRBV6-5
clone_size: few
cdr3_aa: CASSSGPYEQYF
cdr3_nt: TGTGCCAGCAGCTCCGGGCCTTACGAGCAGTACTTC

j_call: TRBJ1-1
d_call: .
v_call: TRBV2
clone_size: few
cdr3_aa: CASSERHFTEAFF
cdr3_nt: TGTGCCAGCAGTGAACGGCATTTCACTGAAGCTTTCTTT

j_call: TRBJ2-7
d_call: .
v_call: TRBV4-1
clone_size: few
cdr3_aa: CASSQQTQGLGSGEQYF
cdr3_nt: TGCGCCAGCAGCCAACAAACACAGGGCTTAGGGTCTGGGGAGCAGTACTTC

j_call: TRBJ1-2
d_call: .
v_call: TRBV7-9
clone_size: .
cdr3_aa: CASSRDSILYVGYTF
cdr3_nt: TGTGCCAGCAGCAGAGACAGCATACTCTATGTCGGCTACACCTTC

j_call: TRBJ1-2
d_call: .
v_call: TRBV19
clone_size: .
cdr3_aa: CASSIKFSGLYGYTF
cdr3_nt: TGTGCCAGTAGTATAAAGTTCTCTGGCCTCTATGGCTACACCTTC

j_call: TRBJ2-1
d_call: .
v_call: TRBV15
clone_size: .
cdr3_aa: CATSRGTDGPPNGNEQFF
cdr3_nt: TGTGCCACCAGCAGAGGGACAGATGGCCCCCCCAACGGCAATGAGCAGTTCTTC

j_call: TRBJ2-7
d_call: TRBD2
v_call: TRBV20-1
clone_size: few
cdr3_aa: CSAKLAAEQYF
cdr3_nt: TGCAGTGCAAAACTAGCGGCCGAGCAGTACTTC

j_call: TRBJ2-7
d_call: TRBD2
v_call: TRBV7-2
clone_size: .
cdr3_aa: CASSSLAGGSYEQYF
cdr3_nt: TGTGCCAGCAGCTCTTTAGCGGGAGGTTCCTACGAGCAGTACTTC

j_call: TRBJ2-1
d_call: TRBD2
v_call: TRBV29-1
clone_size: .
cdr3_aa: CSVDLSGGGPKSSVF
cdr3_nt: TGCAGCGTTGATCTCTCTGGCGGGGGGCCGAAGTCTTCGGTCTTC

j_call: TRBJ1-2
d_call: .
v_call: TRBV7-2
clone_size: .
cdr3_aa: CASSNTAPSGYTF
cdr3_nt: TGTGCCAGCAGCAACACAGCACCATCAGGCTACACCTTC

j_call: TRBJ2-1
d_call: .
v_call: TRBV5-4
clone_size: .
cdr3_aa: CASSFRHRNTYNEQFF
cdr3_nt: TGTGCCAGCAGCTTCAGACATAGGAATACCTACAATGAGCAGTTCTTC

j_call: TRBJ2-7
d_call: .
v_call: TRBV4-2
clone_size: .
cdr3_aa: CASSQVGTEFEQYF
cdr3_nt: TGTGCCAGCAGCCAAGTTGGGACGGAGTTCGAGCAGTACTTC

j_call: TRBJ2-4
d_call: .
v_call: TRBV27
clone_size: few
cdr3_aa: CASSDLGGVLKNIQYF
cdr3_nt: TGTGCCAGCAGCGACCTAGGGGGGGTCCTCAAAAACATTCAGTACTTC

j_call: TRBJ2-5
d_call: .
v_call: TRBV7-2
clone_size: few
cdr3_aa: CASSLPTPPQYF
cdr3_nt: TGTGCCAGCAGCTTACCAACTCCCCCCCAGTACTTC

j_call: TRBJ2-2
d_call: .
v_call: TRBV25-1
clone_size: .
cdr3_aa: CASTPSALRDTGELFF
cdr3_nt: TGTGCCAGCACCCCGTCAGCCCTAAGAGACACCGGGGAGCTGTTTTTT